This TCR beta chain was sequenced during a study of hypomethylating agent response in myelodysplastic syndrome (dated by TCRdb to the early 2020s). Looking at the study overall: Patients were treated with the hypomethylating agents azacitidine (about 75% of the 11) or decitabine (3 of 11). A few patients did not respond, whereas six or seven responded with either complete response or hematologic improvement. Patients had a mean age of approximately 67 +/- 5.9 years, and a diploid cytogenetic profile was the most common. Of the myelodysplastic syndrome patients in the cohort, nine or ten were male and 2 were female. The mutation found most frequently was TET2, which appeared in about 50% of the 11 patients. Response was defined as complete response or hematologic improvement, and any patient who met neither criterion was considered a non-responder. Broad study findings and their caveats: A possible recognition of novel MDS antigens by the shared GLIPH2 clusters was not confirmed and needs experimental validation. Because the healthy control donors and the MDS patients were not matched by age, the comparison between MDS and healthy samples could have been affected. Novel clonotypes emerged more often in responders, while non-responders showed more contracted clonotypes after treatment. Only about a dozen patients were analyzed, making the cohort small. Richness, rarefaction diversity and clonality did not change significantly after hypomethylating agent treatment, across all patients or within response groups.

About this clone: The clone's antigen remains unknown. No base quality information exists; no much larger clone differs at one position.

To prepare the library, the immunoSEQ multiplex PCR assay was applied. Each sample was run at survey resolution as two replicates of roughly 200 ng apiece, for a total of 400 ng of DNA. Using multiplex PCR primers aimed at V and J genes, the hsTCRB kit picked up rearranged TCRB sequences in genomic DNA. In the first PCR, the CDR3 region was amplified for around 31 cycles with the QIAGEN Multiplex PCR Kit. A second PCR of roughly 8 cycles attached sample barcodes and Illumina adapters to each replicate. Quantification of the pooled libraries was done with a QuantStudio 6 and the KAPA library quantification kit. About 14 pM of pooled libraries went onto an Illumina MiSeq for sequencing, using single-end reads of 156 cycles plus an index read of 15 cycles. Per the authors' processing: VDJdb annotation flagged less than 2% of about 180,000 unique clonotypes as previously reported viral-epitope-specific. Raw reads were processed by the immunoSEQ Data Assistant and immunoSEQ Analyzer into normalized, annotated TCRB repertoires. Clonotype analysis used the immunarch R package version 0.6.5 and BioAnalyzer. Before richness was estimated, every repertoire was downsampled to match the clone count of the smallest repertoire. Clonotypes were categorized as expanded, contracted or novel by Fisher's exact tests, where a novel clonotype had zero frequency before treatment. Significantly changed CDR3 beta sequences were clustered with GLIPH2 using simulation_depth=1000 and kmer_min_depth=3, and CDR3s shorter than five residues were excluded. Not all clones reach the TCRdb copy of this immuneACCESS table, which keeps in-frame sequences only. Checked studies attribute under half of the gap to unresolved V genes and leave the rest unexplained. V and J calls and clone size come straight from that table; D and trimming were deduced from the DNA. For this sample the table gives roughly 5,400 clones, of which 88% were detected only once. The ten largest clones add up to about 10% of the sample.

T-cell subsets were not sorted, so the analysis was performed on bulk bone marrow. Bone marrow from under 13 myelodysplastic syndrome patients was immunosequenced for TCR beta CDR3 regions before and after hypomethylating agent therapy. For longitudinal repertoire tracking, every patient provided one baseline bone marrow and two to three bone marrows collected at different post-treatment timepoints. Genomic DNA was isolated from whole bone marrow, and DNA quality was assessed with TapeStation, NanoDrop OneC and PicoGreen assays. Source: bone marrow, taken before or after starting hypomethylating agent treatment for myelodysplastic syndrome (not recorded which). The receptor's source is a human donor with myelodysplastic syndrome.

DNA sequence: TGTGCCAGCAGCCTAAAGAGGGGAAGATGGGAGGGCCTCTACGAGCAGTACTTC. The translation is CASSLKRGRWEGLYEQYF. The chain uses TRBV7-8 and TRBJ2-7; 7 bases in the junction line up with TRBD2. V ends up 5 bases short and J 3 bases short, with an unmatched junction base count of 19. As encoded in the germline V gene, CDR1 is SGHVS while CDR2 is FQNEAQ. The CDR3 goes from the cysteine to the phenylalanine over 18 residues. Just the 54-base CDR3 DNA is kept, in frame starting at base 1.